Below are 10 T cell receptor beta chains sequenced from a single sample in a study of cytotoxic CD8 clonotypes in ibrutinib-treated CLL. Clones were sequenced by immunoSEQ multiplex PCR, and TCRdb holds only the in-frame ones, with some missing. The data show around 310,000 clones, around four fifths seen once. The specimen was PBMCs, collected before ibrutinib treatment. These receptors all stem from a human donor with chronic lymphocytic leukemia.

The chain uses TRBV27 and TRBJ2-7; a possible D gene is TRBD1 (6 bases). The CDR3 runs to 13 residues. V was clipped by 3 bases and J by 2 bases, with 8 bases between them. Germline V gene lookup returns CDR1 MNHEY and CDR2 SMNVEV (reference sequence). The CDR3 DNA sequence: TGTGCCAGCAGTTTTGGGACACCCTACGAGCAGTACTTC. Protein: CASSFGTPYEQYF.

V and J are TRBV28 and TRBJ2-7, with D perhaps TRBD2 (6 bases). Germline values: CDR1 MDHEN, CDR2 SYDVKM. Trimming left V 3 bases short and J 3 bases short, with 9 bases between. There are 13 residues in the CDR3. CDR3 sequence: CASSFGGSYEQYF. CDR3 bases: TGTGCCAGCAGTTTTGGAGGGAGCTACGAGCAGTACTTC. The whole variable domain, remainder taken from reference TRBV28 and TRBJ2-7, is DVKVTQSSRYLVKRTGEKVFLECVQDMDHENMFWYRQDPGLGLRLIYFSYDVKMKEKGDIPEGYSVSREKKERFSLILESASTNQTSMYLCASSFGGSYEQYFGPGTRLTVT.

V and J are TRBV6-4 and TRBJ2-1; TRBD1 agrees at 11 bases. Trimming took 6 bases from V and 10 from J; bases not matched to a gene: 11. Germline V gene sequence: CDR1 MRHNA, CDR2 SNTAGT. The CDR3 loop spans 15 amino acids. CDR3 protein: CASSAGTGGSREQFF. CDR3 sequence (DNA): TGTGCCAGCAGCGCCGGGACAGGGGGATCCAGGGAGCAGTTCTTC.

This sequence joins TRBV7-2 and TRBJ2-7; D gene unclear. CDR3 size: 10 residues. Germline-derived CDR1 and CDR2 are SGHTA and FQGNSA. V lost 5 bases and J lost 6, with 5 bases in between. The CDR3 nucleotides read TGTGCCAGCAGCGGCGTCGAGCAGTACTTC. Protein: CASSGVEQYF.

The chain couples TRBV6-5 to TRBJ1-2, with unresolved D. Germline values: CDR1 MNHEY, CDR2 SVGAGI. The CDR3 has 14 residues. The V end lost 0 bases, the J end lost 3 bases, and 8 bases lay between the germline ends. CDR3 sequence: CASSYSERHYGYTF. The DNA for the CDR3 is TGTGCCAGCAGTTACTCGGAGAGACACTATGGCTACACCTTC.

This chain links TRBV30 with TRBJ1-5; 9 nucleotides align to TRBD1. CDR1 is GTSNPN and CDR2 is SVGIG in the germline V gene (reference sequence). This CDR3 region has 15 residues. After removal of 1 base from V and 2 bases from J, the junction contained 3 bases not matched to a gene. This CDR3 is CAWSEDRGGNQPQHF. In DNA form, the CDR3 reads TGTGCCTGGAGTGAGGACAGGGGAGGCAATCAGCCCCAGCATTTT.

This chain joins TRBV5-1 and TRBJ2-3; D remains ambiguous. The germline V gene encodes CDR1 SGHRS and CDR2 YFSETQ. This CDR3 comprises 14 residues. The V end was cut by 4 bases, the J end by 1 base, with 10 bases between. CDR3 bases: TGCGCCAGCAGCCAGCTCCAAGGCACAGATACGCAGTATTTT. It specifies CASSQLQGTDTQYF. Full variable domain (rest looked up from reference TRBV5-1 and TRBJ2-3): KAGVTQTPRYLIKTRGQQVTLSCSPISGHRSVSWYQQTPGQGLQFLFEYFSETQRNKGNFPGRFSGRQFSNSRSEMNVSTLELGDSALYLCASSQLQGTDTQYFGPGTRLTVL.

This chain uses TRBV6-1 with TRBJ1-1; D gene uncertain. CDR1 is MNHNS, CDR2 SASEGT, per germline. The CDR3 consists of 15 residues. The V end was cut by 7 bases, the J end by 0 bases, with 15 bases between. The CDR3 protein is CASTEGPVLNTEAFF. CDR3 sequence (DNA): TGTGCCAGCACCGAAGGTCCGGTTTTGAACACTGAAGCTTTCTTT.

The chain combines TRBV7-9 with TRBJ1-4, with a tentative D call TRBD1 (6 bases). V dropped 1 base and J dropped 6 bases, with 9 bases sitting between them. The CDR3 sequence is 14 residues long. The V gene's germline CDR1 is SEHNR and CDR2 FQNEAQ (reference sequence). The CDR3 region is CASSLGGTYEKLFF. In DNA form, the CDR3 reads TGTGCCAGCAGCTTAGGGGGGACATATGAAAAACTGTTTTTT.

V is TRBV27 and J is TRBJ2-7; D uncertain. This CDR3 comprises 13 residues. V lost 10 bases and J 0 bases, leaving 13 bases between the germline ends. Germline V gives CDR1 MNHEY, CDR2 SMNVEV (reference sequence). CDR3 in amino acids: CATSKGSSYEQYF. CDR3 sequence (DNA): TGTGCCACCTCGAAGGGCAGCTCCTACGAGCAGTACTTC.